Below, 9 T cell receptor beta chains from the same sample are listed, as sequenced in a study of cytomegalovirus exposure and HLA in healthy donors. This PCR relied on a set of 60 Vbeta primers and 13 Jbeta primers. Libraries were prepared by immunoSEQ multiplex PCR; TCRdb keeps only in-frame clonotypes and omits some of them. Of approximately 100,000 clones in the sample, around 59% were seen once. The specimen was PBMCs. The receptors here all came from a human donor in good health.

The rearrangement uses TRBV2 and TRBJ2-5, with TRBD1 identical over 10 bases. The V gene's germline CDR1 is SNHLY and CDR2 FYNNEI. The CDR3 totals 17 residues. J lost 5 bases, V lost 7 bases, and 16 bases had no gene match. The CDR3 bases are TGTGCCAGCAATCTGGACAGGGGGAGTAATATACGGGAGACCCAGTACTTC. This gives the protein CASNLDRGSNIRETQYF.

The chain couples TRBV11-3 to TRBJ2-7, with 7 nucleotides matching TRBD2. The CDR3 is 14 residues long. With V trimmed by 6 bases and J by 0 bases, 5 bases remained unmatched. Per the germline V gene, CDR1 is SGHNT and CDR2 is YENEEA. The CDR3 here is CASRGGESSYEQYF. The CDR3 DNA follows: TGTGCCAGCAGGGGGGGGGAAAGCTCCTACGAGCAGTACTTC.

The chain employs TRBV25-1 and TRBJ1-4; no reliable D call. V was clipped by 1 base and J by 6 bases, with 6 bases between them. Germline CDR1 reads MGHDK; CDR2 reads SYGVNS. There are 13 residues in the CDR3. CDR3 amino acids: CASSESVYEKLFF. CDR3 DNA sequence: TGTGCCAGCAGTGAATCGGTCTATGAAAAACTGTTTTTT.

The CDR3 protein is CAISSTAGVGTEAFF. The CDR3, as DNA: TGTGCCATCAGCTCAACAGCGGGGGTGGGGACTGAAGCTTTCTTT. The chain has TRBV10-3 and TRBJ1-1; maybe TRBD1 (5 bases). Trimming took off 6 bases at V and 5 bases at J, with 19 bases between the two ends. The CDR3 is 15 residues long. The germline gives CDR1 ENHRY, CDR2 SYGVKD.

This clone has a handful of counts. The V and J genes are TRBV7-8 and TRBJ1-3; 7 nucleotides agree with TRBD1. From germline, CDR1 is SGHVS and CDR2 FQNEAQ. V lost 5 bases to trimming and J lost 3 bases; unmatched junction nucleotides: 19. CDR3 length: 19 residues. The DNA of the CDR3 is TGTGCCAGCAGCACAAACAGGGGACCACTATTGAGGGGTGGAAACACCATATATTTT. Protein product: CASSTNRGPLLRGGNTIYF.

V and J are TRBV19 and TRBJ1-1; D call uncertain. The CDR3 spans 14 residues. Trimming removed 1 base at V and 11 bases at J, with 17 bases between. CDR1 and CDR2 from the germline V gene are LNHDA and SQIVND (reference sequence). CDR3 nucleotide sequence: TGTGCCAGTAGTATAGTGGTGCGGCCTTCCCTCGCTTTCTTT. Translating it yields CASSIVVRPSLAFF.

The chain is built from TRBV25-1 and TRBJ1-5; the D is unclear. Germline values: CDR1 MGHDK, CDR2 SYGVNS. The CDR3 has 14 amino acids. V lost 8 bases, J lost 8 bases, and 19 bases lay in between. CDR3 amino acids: CASRSSGVFEPQHF. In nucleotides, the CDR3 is TGTGCCAGCCGATCGTCCGGTGTTTTCGAGCCCCAGCATTTT.

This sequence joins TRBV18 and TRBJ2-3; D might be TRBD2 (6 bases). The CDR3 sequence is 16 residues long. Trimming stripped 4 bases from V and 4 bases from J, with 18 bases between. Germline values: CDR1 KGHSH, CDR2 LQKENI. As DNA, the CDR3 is TGTGCCAGCTCACTGGGGCGAGAGGGGACTTCAGATACGCAGTATTTT. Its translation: CASSLGREGTSDTQYF. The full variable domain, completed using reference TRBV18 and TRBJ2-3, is NAGVMQNPRHLVRRRGQEARLRCSPMKGHSHVYWYRQLPEEGLKFMVYLQKENIIDESGMPKERFSAEFPKEGPSILRIQQVVRGDSAAYFCASSLGREGTSDTQYFGPGTRLTVL.

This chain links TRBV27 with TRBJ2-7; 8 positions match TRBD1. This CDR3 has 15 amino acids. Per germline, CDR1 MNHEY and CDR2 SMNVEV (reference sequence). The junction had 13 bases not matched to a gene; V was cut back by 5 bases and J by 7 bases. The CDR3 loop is CASSPRPQGAREQYF. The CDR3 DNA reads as TGTGCCAGCAGTCCGCGGCCCCAGGGGGCGAGGGAGCAGTACTTC.